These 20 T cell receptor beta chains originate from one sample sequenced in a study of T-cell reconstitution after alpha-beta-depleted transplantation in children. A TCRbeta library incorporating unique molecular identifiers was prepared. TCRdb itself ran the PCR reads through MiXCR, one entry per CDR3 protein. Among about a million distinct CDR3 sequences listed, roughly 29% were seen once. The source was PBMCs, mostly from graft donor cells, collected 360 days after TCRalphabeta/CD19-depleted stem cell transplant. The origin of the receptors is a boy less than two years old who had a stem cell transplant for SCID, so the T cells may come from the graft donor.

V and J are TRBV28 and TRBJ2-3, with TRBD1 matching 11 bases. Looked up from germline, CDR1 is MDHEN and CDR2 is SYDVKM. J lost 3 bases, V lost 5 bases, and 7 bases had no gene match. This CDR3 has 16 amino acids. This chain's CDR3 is CASSPPGQGVTDTQYF. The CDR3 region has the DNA TGTGCCAGCAGTCCACCGGGACAGGGGGTTACAGATACGCAGTATTTT.

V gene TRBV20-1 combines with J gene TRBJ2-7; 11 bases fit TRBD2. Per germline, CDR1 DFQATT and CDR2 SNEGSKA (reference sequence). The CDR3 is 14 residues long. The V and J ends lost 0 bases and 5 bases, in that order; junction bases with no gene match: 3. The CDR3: CSARDVTSGDEQYF. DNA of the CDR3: TGCAGTGCTAGAGATGTGACTAGCGGGGACGAGCAGTACTTC.

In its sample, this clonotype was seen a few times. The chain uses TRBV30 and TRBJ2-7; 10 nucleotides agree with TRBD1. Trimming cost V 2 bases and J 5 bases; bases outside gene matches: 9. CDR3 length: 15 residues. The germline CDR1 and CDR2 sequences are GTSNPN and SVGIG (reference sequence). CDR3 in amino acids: CAWSFLLTGGDEQYF. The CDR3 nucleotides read TGTGCCTGGAGTTTCCTCTTGACAGGGGGCGACGAGCAGTACTTC.

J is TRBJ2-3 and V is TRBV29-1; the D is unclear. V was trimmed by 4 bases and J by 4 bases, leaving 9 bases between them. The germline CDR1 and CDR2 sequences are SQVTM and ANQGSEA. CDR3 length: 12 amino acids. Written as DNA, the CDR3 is TGCAGCGTTGCACTCGGGTCAGATACGCAGTATTTT. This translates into CSVALGSDTQYF.

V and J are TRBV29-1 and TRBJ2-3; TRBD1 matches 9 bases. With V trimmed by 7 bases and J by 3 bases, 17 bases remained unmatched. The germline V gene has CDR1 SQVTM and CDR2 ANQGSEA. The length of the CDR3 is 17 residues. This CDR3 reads CSADRDRARGRTDTQYF. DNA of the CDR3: TGCAGCGCTGACCGGGACAGGGCTCGTGGTAGAACAGATACGCAGTATTTT.

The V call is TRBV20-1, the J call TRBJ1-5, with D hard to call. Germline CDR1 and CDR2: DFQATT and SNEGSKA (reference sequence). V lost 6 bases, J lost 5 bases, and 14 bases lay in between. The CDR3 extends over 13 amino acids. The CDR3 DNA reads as TGCAGTGCGGTGGCGGATAGTGATCAGCCCCAGCATTTT. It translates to CSAVADSDQPQHF.

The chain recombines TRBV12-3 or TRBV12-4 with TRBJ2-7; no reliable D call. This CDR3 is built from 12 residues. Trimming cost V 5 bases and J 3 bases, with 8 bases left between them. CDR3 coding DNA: TGTGCCAGCAGTCGACTTCGCTACGAGCAGTACTTC. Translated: CASSRLRYEQYF.

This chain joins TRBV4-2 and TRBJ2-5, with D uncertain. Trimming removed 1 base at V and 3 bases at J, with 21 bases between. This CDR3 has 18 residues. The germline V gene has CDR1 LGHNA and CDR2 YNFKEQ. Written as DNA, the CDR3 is TGTGCCAGCAGCCAAGCTGAGCACACTAAAATAAAGAAAGAGACCCAGTACTTC. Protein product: CASSQAEHTKIKKETQYF.

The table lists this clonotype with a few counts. CDR3 protein: CASSLGFPRLKSSYNEQFF. CDR3 coding DNA: TGTGCCAGCAGCTTAGGATTTCCCCGGCTTAAGAGCTCCTACAATGAGCAGTTCTTC. This chain connects TRBV7-8 to TRBJ2-1, with D hard to call. Trimming took 1 base from V and 0 from J, leaving 19 bases between them. CDR1 SGHVS and CDR2 FQNEAQ come from the germline V gene. CDR3 length: 19 amino acids.

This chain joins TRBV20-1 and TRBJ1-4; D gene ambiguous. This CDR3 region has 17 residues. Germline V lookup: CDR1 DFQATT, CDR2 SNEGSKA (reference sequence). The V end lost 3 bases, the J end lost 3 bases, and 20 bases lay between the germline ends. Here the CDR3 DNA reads TGCAGTGCTAGTGCTAAGCGGTGGAGAGTGCCTAATGAAAAACTGTTTTTT. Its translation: CSASAKRWRVPNEKLFF.

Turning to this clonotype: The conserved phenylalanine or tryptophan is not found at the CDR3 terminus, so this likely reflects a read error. CDR3 sequence: CASSYGQGNTEAFC. In DNA, the CDR3 is TGTGCCAGCAGTTACGGGCAGGGGAACACCGAAGCTTTCTGT. The rearrangement joins TRBV6-2 or TRBV6-3 to TRBJ1-1; maybe TRBD1 (6 bases). Germline loops: CDR1 MNHEY, CDR2 SVGEGT. The CDR3 is 14 amino acids.

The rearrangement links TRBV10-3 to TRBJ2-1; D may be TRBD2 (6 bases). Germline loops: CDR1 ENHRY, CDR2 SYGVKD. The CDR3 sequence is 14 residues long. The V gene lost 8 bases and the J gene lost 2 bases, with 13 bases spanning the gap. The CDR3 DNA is TGTGCCATCTCTGAGGGAGGCCCCTACAATGAGCAGTTCTTC. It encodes CAISEGGPYNEQFF.

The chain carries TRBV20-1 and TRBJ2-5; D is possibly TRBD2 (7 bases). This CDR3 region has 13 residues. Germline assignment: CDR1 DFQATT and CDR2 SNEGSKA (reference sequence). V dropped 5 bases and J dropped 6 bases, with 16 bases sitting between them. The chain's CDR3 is CSAEAGAAKTQYF. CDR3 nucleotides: TGCAGTGCTGAGGCGGGGGCGGCAAAGACCCAGTACTTC.

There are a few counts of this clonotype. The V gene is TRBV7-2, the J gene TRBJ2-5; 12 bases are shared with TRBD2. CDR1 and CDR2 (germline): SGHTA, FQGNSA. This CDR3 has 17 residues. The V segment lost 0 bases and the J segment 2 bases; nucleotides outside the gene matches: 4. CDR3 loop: CASSLARTSGEQETQYF. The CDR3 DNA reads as TGTGCCAGCAGCTTAGCCCGGACTAGCGGGGAACAAGAGACCCAGTACTTC.

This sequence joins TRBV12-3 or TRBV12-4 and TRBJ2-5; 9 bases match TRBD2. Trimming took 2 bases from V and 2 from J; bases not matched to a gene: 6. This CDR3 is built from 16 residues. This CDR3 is CASSLLRGGGQETQYF. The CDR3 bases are TGTGCCAGCAGTTTACTTCGCGGGGGGGGTCAAGAGACCCAGTACTTC.

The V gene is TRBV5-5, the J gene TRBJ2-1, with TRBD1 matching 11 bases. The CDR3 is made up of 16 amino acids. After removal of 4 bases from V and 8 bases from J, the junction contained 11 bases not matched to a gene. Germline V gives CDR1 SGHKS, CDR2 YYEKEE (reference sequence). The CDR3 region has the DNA TGTGCCAGCAGCCTTGGACAGGGGGCAGGGAGCGATGAGCAGTTCTTC. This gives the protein CASSLGQGAGSDEQFF.

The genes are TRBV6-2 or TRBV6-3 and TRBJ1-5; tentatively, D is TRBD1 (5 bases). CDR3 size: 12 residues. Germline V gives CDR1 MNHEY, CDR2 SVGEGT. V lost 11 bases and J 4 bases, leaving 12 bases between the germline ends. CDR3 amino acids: CAGGEANQPQHF. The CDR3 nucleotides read TGTGCCGGGGGGGAGGCGAATCAGCCCCAGCATTTT.

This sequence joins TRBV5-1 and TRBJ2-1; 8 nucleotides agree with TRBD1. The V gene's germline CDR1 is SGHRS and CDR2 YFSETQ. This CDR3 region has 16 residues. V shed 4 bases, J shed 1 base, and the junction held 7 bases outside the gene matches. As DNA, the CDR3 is TGCGCCAGCAGCCCCTGGACAGGGCTTTCCTACAATGAGCAGTTCTTC. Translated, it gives CASSPWTGLSYNEQFF.

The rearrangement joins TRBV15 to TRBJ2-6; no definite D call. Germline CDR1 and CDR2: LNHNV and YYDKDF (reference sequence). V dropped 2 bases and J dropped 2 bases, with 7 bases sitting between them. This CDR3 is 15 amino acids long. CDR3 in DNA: TGTGCCACCAGCAGAACCGACACTGGGGCCAACGTCCTGACTTTC. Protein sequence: CATSRTDTGANVLTF. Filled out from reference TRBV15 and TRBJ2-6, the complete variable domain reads DAMVIQNPRYQVTQFGKPVTLSCSQTLNHNVMYWYQQKSSQAPKLLFHYYDKDFNNEADTPDNFQSRRPNTSFCFLDIRSPGLGDTAMYLCATSRTDTGANVLTFGAGSRLTVL.

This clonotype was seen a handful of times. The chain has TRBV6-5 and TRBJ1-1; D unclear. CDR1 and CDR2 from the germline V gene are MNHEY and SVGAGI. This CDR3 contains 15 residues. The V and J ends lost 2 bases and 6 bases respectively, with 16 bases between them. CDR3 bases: TGTGCCAGCAGTTACGTTCCCCCATCCCTGCCTGAAGCTTTCTTT. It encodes CASSYVPPSLPEAFF.